Below, 23 T cell receptor beta chains from the same sample are listed, as sequenced in a study of Graves' ophthalmopathy and Graves' hyperthyroidism (dated by TCRdb to the late 2010s). The sequencing machine was an Illumina HiSeq 2000. TCR beta CDR3 regions were amplified from RNA transcripts for repertoire sequencing. The first round was an RT-PCR using HTBI primers with the Qiagen OneStep RT-PCR kit, and this first round was followed by a second-round multiplex PCR, then size selection and purification. TCRdb trimmed public reads at Q25 via fastp, called clones via MiXCR and kept in-frame beta chains. Each CDR3 protein gets just one entry, which takes the most common genes and DNA from the rows behind it. A total of 30,000 to 50,000 distinct CDR3 sequences appear in this sample, around half of them only once. The ten biggest clones cover 20% to 30% of the sample. The sequencing input was peripheral blood. Receptors originate from an adult woman with stable Graves' hyperthyroidism.

In the case of this clonotype: It may be a read error: a sequence one base away is much more abundant. CDR3 nucleotide sequence: TGTGCCTGGAAGGGAGCAGTCAACACTGAAGCTCTCTTT. Protein: CAWKGAVNTEALF. This chain links TRBV30 with TRBJ1-1; D not resolved. The CDR3 is 13 residues long. Germline values: CDR1 GTSNPN, CDR2 SVGIG (reference sequence).

This sequence joins TRBV7-3 and TRBJ2-7; D not resolved. This CDR3 spans 14 amino acids. Trimming stripped 1 base from V and 2 bases from J, with 9 bases between. Per the germline V gene, CDR1 is SGHTA and CDR2 is FQGTGA. CDR3 nucleotides: TGTGCCAGCAGCTTAAGCAGGAACCCCTACGAGCAGTACTTC. It translates to CASSLSRNPYEQYF.

This clonotype was detected many times. V and J are TRBV7-9 and TRBJ1-1, with D unclear. The CDR3 spans 12 residues. CDR1 SEHNR and CDR2 FQNEAQ come from the germline V gene (reference sequence). V lost 4 bases and J lost 2, with 5 bases in between. CDR3 sequence (DNA): TGTGCCAGCAGCTCTAGAAACACTGAAGCTTTCTTT. Its translation is CASSSRNTEAFF. Drawing the rest from reference TRBV7-9 and TRBJ1-1, the complete variable domain is DTGVSQNPRHKITKRGQNVTFRCDPISEHNRLYWYRQTLGQGPEFLTYFQNEAQLEKSRLLSDRFSAERPKGSFSTLEIQRTEQGDSAMYLCASSSRNTEAFFGQGTRLTVV.

In this sample, this clonotype turned up once. The chain uses TRBV7-2 and TRBJ2-7; D tentatively fits TRBD1 or TRBD2 (5 bases each). The germline V gene encodes CDR1 SGHTA and CDR2 FQGNSA. The CDR3 covers 14 residues. The V end lost 5 bases, the J end lost 3 bases, and 14 bases lay between the germline ends. CDR3 region: CASSLLGDGYEQYF. As DNA, the CDR3 is TGTGCCAGCAGCCTGTTGGGGGACGGCTACGAGCAGTACTTC. The full variable domain, its missing parts supplied by reference TRBV7-2 and TRBJ2-7, is GAGVSQSPSNKVTEKGKDVELRCDPISGHTALYWYRQSLGQGLEFLIYFQGNSAPDKSGLPSDRFSAERTGGSVSTLTIQRTQQEDSAVYLCASSLLGDGYEQYFGPGTRLTVT.

The rearrangement joins TRBV13 to TRBJ1-5, with a tentative D call TRBD1 (6 bases). Germline CDR1 and CDR2: PRHDT and FYEKMQ (reference sequence). The CDR3 is made up of 14 amino acids. The V end was cut by 5 bases, the J end by 3 bases, with 11 bases between. This CDR3 reads CASSHTGYNQPQHF. CDR3 DNA sequence: TGTGCCAGCAGCCACACAGGGTACAATCAGCCCCAGCATTTT. Together with reference TRBV13 and TRBJ1-5, the CDR3 gives the full variable domain: AAGVIQSPRHLIKEKRETATLKCYPIPRHDTVYWYQQGPGQDPQFLISFYEKMQSDKGSIPDRFSAQQFSDYHSELNMSSLELGDSALYFCASSHTGYNQPQHFGDGTRLSIL.

The J gene is TRBJ1-2, the V gene TRBV20-1; 9 positions agree with TRBD1. The CDR3 loop spans 13 amino acids. The V gene end was trimmed by 5 bases and the J gene end by 5 bases; junction bases not matched to a gene: 6. The V gene's germline CDR1 is DFQATT and CDR2 SNEGSKA (reference sequence). Written as DNA, the CDR3 is TGCAGTGCTGATCCGGGACAGGGTTATGGCTACACCTTC. Translating it yields CSADPGQGYGYTF.

This clonotype was picked up many times. The chain is built from TRBV5-1 and TRBJ1-1, with 7 bases that match TRBD1. CDR1 and CDR2 (germline): SGHRS, YFSETQ. Germline trimming cut 5 bases from V and 4 bases from J; bases unmatched to any gene: 8. This CDR3 is built from 14 residues. The CDR3 sequence: CASRLNRGSTEAFF. The CDR3 region has the DNA TGCGCCAGCAGACTTAACAGGGGATCCACTGAAGCTTTCTTT.

This clonotype was counted only a few times. This chain links TRBV13 with TRBJ2-3, with D perhaps TRBD1 or TRBD2 (7 bases each). This CDR3 is 15 amino acids long. V was clipped by 5 bases and J by 2 bases, with 14 bases between them. In germline, CDR1 is PRHDT, CDR2 FYEKMQ (reference sequence). CDR3 in DNA: TGTGCCAGCAGCAGGGGGCTAGCGGACACAGATACGCAGTATTTT. Translation: CASSRGLADTDTQYF.

This clonotype was found many times. The genes are TRBV29-1 and TRBJ2-1, with D uncertain. The V and J ends lost 1 base and 3 bases respectively, with 7 bases between them. CDR1 and CDR2 (germline): SQVTM, ANQGSEA. There are 13 residues in the CDR3. The CDR3 sequence: CSVEVVNYNEQFF. CDR3 nucleotide sequence: TGCAGCGTTGAAGTGGTCAACTACAATGAGCAGTTCTTC.

The CDR3: CASSLGDREAFF. The CDR3 DNA reads as TGTGCCAGCAGCTTAGGGGACAGGGAAGCTTTCTTT. The V and J genes are TRBV7-3 and TRBJ1-1; 8 bases are shared with TRBD1. The germline V gene encodes CDR1 SGHTA and CDR2 FQGTGA. The CDR3 runs to 12 residues. The V gene end was trimmed by 2 bases and the J gene end by 8 bases; junction bases not matched to a gene: 1.

This clonotype was found many times. Compared with germline, one end of the junction differs, possibly owing to a read error. The chain uses TRBV7-9 and TRBJ2-3, with D possibly TRBD1 on 5 matching bases. The germline V gene encodes CDR1 SEHNR and CDR2 FQNEAQ (reference sequence). CDR3 length equals 12 residues. Here the CDR3 DNA reads TGTGCCAGCAGCTTATTGACAGATACGCGGTATTTT. Protein: CASSLLTDTRYF.

This sequence joins TRBV6-1 and TRBJ1-2, with a possible D match to TRBD1 (6 bases). The germline V gene has CDR1 MNHNS and CDR2 SASEGT. This CDR3 has 15 amino acids. V gave up 5 bases and J gave up 0 bases, with 13 bases separating them. The CDR3 DNA reads as TGTGCCAGCAGTTACGGGGGGACATCTAACTATGGCTACACCTTC. It specifies CASSYGGTSNYGYTF.

The sample holds one count of this clonotype. The junction departs from germline at one end; a sequencing error may be responsible. The V call is TRBV7-6, the J call TRBJ1-2; the D is unclear. There are 12 residues in the CDR3. The germline V gene has CDR1 SGHVS and CDR2 FNYEAQ. CDR3 loop: CASRTGNYGYTF. For the CDR3, the DNA is TGTGCTAGCAGGACGGGAAACTATGGCTACACCTTC.

This clonotype was picked up many times. The chain carries TRBV5-1 and TRBJ1-1, with 9 positions matching TRBD1. J gave up 5 bases and V 3 bases, and 5 bases lay outside the gene matches. The germline CDR1 and CDR2 sequences are SGHRS and YFSETQ. This CDR3 contains 14 residues. CDR3 in DNA: TGCGCCAGCAGCTCCGGGACAGGGTATACTGAAGCTTTCTTT. Translating it yields CASSSGTGYTEAFF.

The rearrangement uses TRBV7-9 and TRBJ1-2; 8 bases map to TRBD1. The junction had 5 bases not matched to a gene; V was cut back by 4 bases and J by 7 bases. The germline gives CDR1 SEHNR, CDR2 FQNEAQ (reference sequence). This CDR3 spans 13 amino acids. DNA of the CDR3: TGTGCCAGCAGCTCTCAGGGGGCGGGTGGCTACACCTTC. Protein product: CASSSQGAGGYTF.

There are a few counts of this clonotype. The chain recombines TRBV2 with TRBJ1-4, with a weak D call TRBD1 (5 bases). The CDR3 consists of 12 residues. Germline loops: CDR1 SNHLY, CDR2 FYNNEI. The germline V and J ends were trimmed by 6 bases and 7 bases, with 9 bases remaining between them. Written as DNA, the CDR3 is TGTGCCAGCAGGGTACAGGTTGAAAAACTGTTTTTT. It is translated as CASRVQVEKLFF.

By share of the sample, this clonotype is medium-sized (0.01 to 0.1%). This sequence joins TRBV7-9 and TRBJ1-1; D unresolved. This CDR3 region has 12 residues. V lost 5 bases and J 4 bases, leaving 8 bases between the germline ends. Germline V gene data show CDR1 as SEHNR and CDR2 as FQNEAQ (reference sequence). The CDR3, as DNA: TGTGCCAGCAGCCGGGTGGGCACTGAAGCTTTCTTT. The encoded protein is CASSRVGTEAFF.

The rearrangement links TRBV7-9 to TRBJ1-1; D not certain. Germline CDR1 is SEHNR and CDR2 is FQNEAQ (reference sequence). The CDR3 extends over 15 amino acids. The V and J ends lost 3 bases and 0 bases respectively, with 11 bases between them. CDR3 in amino acids: CASSLAGSLNTEAFF. The CDR3 DNA follows: TGTGCCAGCAGCTTGGCCGGTAGCCTGAACACTGAAGCTTTCTTT.

This clonotype is large in the sample. The V gene is TRBV29-1, the J gene TRBJ2-7; maybe TRBD1 (6 bases). Germline V gene data show CDR1 as SQVTM and CDR2 as ANQGSEA. The ends were cut back, 6 bases at V and 5 bases at J, with 11 bases in the middle. The length of the CDR3 is 11 residues. For the CDR3, the DNA is TGCAGCGTGGCTACAGGGAACGAGCAGTACTTC. Its translation is CSVATGNEQYF.

The J gene is TRBJ1-4, the V gene TRBV4-1, with 12 bases lining up with TRBD1. CDR3 length: 15 amino acids. V lost 3 bases, J lost 8 bases, and 4 bases stayed unmatched. Germline V lookup: CDR1 MGHRA, CDR2 YSYEKL. This CDR3 reads CASSHPGTGGEKLFF. The CDR3 DNA is TGCGCCAGCAGCCACCCCGGGACAGGGGGCGAAAAACTGTTTTTT.

This clonotype is medium-sized within its sample. This chain uses TRBV20-1 with TRBJ1-2, with D possibly matching TRBD1 (5 bases). The V end lost 4 bases, the J end lost 6 bases, and 18 bases lay between the germline ends. Germline V gene sequence: CDR1 DFQATT, CDR2 SNEGSKA (reference sequence). The CDR3 runs 14 residues. The CDR3 region is CSATSTEVVNGYTF. The CDR3 nucleotides read TGCAGTGCTACCTCGACAGAAGTTGTTAATGGCTACACCTTC.

A few counts support this clonotype. The chain has TRBV10-3 and TRBJ1-2, with D possibly TRBD1 on 6 matching bases. V gave up 10 bases and J gave up 4 bases, with 13 bases separating them. The V gene's germline CDR1 is ENHRY and CDR2 SYGVKD. This CDR3 region has 12 residues. The CDR3 DNA follows: TGTGCCAGCTACGGACAGATCTATGGCTACACCTTC. It is translated as CASYGQIYGYTF.

The V and J genes are TRBV12-3 or TRBV12-4 and TRBJ2-2; D is uncertain. The CDR3 runs to 14 residues. Trimming cost V 5 bases and J 9 bases, with 16 bases left between them. The CDR3 reads CASSIVLGTRELFF. CDR3 nucleotide sequence: TGTGCCAGCAGTATAGTTCTGGGAACCAGGGAGCTGTTTTTT.